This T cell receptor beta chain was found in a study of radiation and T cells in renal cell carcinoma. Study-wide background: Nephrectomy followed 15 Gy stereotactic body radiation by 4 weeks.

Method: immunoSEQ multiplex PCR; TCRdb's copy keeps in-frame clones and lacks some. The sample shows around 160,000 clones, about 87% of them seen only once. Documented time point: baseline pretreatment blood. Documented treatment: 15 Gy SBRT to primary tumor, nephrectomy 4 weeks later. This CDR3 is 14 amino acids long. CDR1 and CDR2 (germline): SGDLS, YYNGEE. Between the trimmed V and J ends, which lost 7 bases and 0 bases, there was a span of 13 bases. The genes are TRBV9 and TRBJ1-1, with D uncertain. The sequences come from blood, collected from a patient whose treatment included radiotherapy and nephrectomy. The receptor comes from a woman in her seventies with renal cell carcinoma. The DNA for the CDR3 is TGTGCCAGCGCGACGGGAAACATGAACACTGAAGCTTTCTTT. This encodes CASATGNMNTEAFF. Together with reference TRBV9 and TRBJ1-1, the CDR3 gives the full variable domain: DSGVTQTPKHLITATGQRVTLRCSPRSGDLSVYWYQQSLDQGLQFLIQYYNGEERAKGNILERFSAQQFPDLHSELNLSSLELGDSALYFCASATGNMNTEAFFGQGTRLTVV.